This record looks at one TCR beta chain sequence and its context. Profiled with immunoSEQ multiplex PCR; TCRdb holds only in-frame clones, not every one. The sample includes 2 million or so clones, over 85% of them seen just once. This sample stems from a study of shared clonotypes between healthy human individuals. The sequenced material came from naive CD4+ T cells sorted from blood. Stated subset: CD45RA+ positively selected. This TCR derives from a man aged 18 to 30 in good health.

CDR3 sequence (DNA): TGTGCCAGCAGTTTAAACGGCTGGGAGAACTATGGCTACACCTTC. Translating gives CASSLNGWENYGYTF. This rearrangement joins TRBV27 to TRBJ1-2; D not certain. Trimming removed 2 bases at V and 2 bases at J, with 12 bases between. The CDR3 contains 15 residues. Germline V gene sequence: CDR1 MNHEY, CDR2 SMNVEV (reference sequence).